The sequence of this T cell receptor (beta chain) was determined in a study of shared clonotypes between healthy human individuals. Study results and limitations: Naive subsets usually exceeded memory subsets in estimated richness.

This clone was seen a handful of times. Its matching antigen is unknown. This CDR3 has 13 amino acids. Trimming stripped 4 bases from V and 6 bases from J, with 13 bases between. Germline V lookup: CDR1 SGDLS, CDR2 YYNGEE. Researchers divided each subset's genomic DNA evenly across several immunoSEQ plates. Method: immunoSEQ multiplex PCR; TCRdb's copy keeps in-frame clones and lacks some. Among about a million clones listed, around 74% were seen once. The receptor was derived from a man younger than 35 in good health. V gene TRBV9 combines with J gene TRBJ1-1; D is unclear. The sequenced material came from memory CD4+ T cells sorted from blood. Subset here: CD45RA-negative fraction. The CDR3 nucleotides read TGTGCCAGCAGCTCCTCCCCGTTGGCTGAAGCTTTCTTT. This encodes CASSSSPLAEAFF.